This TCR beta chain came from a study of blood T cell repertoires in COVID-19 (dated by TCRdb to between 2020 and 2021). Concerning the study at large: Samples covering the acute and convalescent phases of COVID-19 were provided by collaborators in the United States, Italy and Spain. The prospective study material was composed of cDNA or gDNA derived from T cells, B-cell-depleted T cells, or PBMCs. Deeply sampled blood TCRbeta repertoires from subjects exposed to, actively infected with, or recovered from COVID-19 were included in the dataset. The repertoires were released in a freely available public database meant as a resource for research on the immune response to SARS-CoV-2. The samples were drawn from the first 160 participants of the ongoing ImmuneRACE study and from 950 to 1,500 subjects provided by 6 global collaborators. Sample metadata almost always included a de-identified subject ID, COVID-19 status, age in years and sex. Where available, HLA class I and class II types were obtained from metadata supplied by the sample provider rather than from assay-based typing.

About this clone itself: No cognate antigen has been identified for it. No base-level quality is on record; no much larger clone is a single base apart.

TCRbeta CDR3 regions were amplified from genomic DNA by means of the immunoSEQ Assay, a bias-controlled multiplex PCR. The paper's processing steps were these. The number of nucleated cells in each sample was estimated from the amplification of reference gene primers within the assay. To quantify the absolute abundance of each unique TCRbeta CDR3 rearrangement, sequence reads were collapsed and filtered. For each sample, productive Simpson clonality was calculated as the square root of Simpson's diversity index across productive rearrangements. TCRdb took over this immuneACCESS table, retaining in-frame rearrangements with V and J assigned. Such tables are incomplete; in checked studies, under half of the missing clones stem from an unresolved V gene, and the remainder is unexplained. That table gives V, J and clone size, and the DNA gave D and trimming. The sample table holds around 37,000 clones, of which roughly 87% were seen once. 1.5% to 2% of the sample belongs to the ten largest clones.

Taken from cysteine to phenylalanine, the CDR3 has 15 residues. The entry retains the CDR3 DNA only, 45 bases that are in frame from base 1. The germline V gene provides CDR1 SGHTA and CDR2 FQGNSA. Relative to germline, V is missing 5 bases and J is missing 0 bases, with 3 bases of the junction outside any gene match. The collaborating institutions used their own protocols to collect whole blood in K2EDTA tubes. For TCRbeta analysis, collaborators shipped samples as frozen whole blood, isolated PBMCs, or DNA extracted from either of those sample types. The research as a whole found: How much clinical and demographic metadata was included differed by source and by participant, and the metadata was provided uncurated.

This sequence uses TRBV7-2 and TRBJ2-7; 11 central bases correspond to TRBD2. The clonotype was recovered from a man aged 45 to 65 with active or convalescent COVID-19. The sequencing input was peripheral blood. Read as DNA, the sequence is TGTGCCAGCAGCAGGACTAGCGGGCGCTCCTACGAGCAGTACTTC. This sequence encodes CASSRTSGRSYEQYF.